Sequencing of this T cell receptor beta chain was carried out in a study of CD8 T cells in ankylosing spondylitis. Findings of the study overall: Blood from ankylosing spondylitis patients appeared to carry a characteristic roughly eight-variant TCR beta motif. Earlier studies detected some motif variants in reactive arthritis synovial fluid and blood. Within matched ankylosing spondylitis synovial fluid, disease-linked clones were reportedly significantly enriched.

Comment on this clonotype: Its target is unknown.

The V gene's germline CDR1 is ENHRY and CDR2 SYGVKD. Trimming removed 4 bases from V and 2 bases from J, with 8 bases in between. The CDR3 length is 13 residues. As the method for making TCR beta libraries, quantitative 5'-RACE with molecular barcodes was used. A single record per CDR3 protein comes from TCRdb applying MiXCR to the 5' RACE reads. The table includes roughly 230,000 distinct CDR3 sequences, 8% to 10% detected once. This TCR came from a female donor with ankylosing spondylitis or in good health (not recorded which). J is TRBJ2-5 and V is TRBV10-3; D unresolved. The sequencing input was blood, either unsorted or a sorted T cell fraction (not recorded which). The CDR3 loop reads CAISAAGQETQYF. CDR3 nucleotides: TGTGCCATCAGTGCGGCAGGTCAAGAGACCCAGTACTTC.